This T cell receptor (beta chain) was observed in a study of cytomegalovirus exposure and HLA in healthy donors. The PCR ran on 60 Vbeta and 13 Jbeta primers. Here immunoSEQ multiplex PCR was the method, and the copy in TCRdb shows in-frame clones only, minus some. Of 160,000 or so clones in the sample, nearly 80% are singletons; the top ten hold nearly 6.5%. CDR1 is ENHRY and CDR2 is SYGVKD in the germline V gene. Trimming cost V 4 bases and J 4 bases; bases outside gene matches: 8. This CDR3 region has 15 residues. J is TRBJ2-7 and V is TRBV10-3; 9 bases align to TRBD1. The sequence derives from a man aged 40-50 years in good health and CMV-seropositive. Sequenced material: PBMCs. Here the CDR3 reads CAISGGTGSRYEQYF. CDR3 nucleotides: TGTGCCATCAGTGGCGGGACAGGGTCAAGGTACGAGCAGTACTTC.